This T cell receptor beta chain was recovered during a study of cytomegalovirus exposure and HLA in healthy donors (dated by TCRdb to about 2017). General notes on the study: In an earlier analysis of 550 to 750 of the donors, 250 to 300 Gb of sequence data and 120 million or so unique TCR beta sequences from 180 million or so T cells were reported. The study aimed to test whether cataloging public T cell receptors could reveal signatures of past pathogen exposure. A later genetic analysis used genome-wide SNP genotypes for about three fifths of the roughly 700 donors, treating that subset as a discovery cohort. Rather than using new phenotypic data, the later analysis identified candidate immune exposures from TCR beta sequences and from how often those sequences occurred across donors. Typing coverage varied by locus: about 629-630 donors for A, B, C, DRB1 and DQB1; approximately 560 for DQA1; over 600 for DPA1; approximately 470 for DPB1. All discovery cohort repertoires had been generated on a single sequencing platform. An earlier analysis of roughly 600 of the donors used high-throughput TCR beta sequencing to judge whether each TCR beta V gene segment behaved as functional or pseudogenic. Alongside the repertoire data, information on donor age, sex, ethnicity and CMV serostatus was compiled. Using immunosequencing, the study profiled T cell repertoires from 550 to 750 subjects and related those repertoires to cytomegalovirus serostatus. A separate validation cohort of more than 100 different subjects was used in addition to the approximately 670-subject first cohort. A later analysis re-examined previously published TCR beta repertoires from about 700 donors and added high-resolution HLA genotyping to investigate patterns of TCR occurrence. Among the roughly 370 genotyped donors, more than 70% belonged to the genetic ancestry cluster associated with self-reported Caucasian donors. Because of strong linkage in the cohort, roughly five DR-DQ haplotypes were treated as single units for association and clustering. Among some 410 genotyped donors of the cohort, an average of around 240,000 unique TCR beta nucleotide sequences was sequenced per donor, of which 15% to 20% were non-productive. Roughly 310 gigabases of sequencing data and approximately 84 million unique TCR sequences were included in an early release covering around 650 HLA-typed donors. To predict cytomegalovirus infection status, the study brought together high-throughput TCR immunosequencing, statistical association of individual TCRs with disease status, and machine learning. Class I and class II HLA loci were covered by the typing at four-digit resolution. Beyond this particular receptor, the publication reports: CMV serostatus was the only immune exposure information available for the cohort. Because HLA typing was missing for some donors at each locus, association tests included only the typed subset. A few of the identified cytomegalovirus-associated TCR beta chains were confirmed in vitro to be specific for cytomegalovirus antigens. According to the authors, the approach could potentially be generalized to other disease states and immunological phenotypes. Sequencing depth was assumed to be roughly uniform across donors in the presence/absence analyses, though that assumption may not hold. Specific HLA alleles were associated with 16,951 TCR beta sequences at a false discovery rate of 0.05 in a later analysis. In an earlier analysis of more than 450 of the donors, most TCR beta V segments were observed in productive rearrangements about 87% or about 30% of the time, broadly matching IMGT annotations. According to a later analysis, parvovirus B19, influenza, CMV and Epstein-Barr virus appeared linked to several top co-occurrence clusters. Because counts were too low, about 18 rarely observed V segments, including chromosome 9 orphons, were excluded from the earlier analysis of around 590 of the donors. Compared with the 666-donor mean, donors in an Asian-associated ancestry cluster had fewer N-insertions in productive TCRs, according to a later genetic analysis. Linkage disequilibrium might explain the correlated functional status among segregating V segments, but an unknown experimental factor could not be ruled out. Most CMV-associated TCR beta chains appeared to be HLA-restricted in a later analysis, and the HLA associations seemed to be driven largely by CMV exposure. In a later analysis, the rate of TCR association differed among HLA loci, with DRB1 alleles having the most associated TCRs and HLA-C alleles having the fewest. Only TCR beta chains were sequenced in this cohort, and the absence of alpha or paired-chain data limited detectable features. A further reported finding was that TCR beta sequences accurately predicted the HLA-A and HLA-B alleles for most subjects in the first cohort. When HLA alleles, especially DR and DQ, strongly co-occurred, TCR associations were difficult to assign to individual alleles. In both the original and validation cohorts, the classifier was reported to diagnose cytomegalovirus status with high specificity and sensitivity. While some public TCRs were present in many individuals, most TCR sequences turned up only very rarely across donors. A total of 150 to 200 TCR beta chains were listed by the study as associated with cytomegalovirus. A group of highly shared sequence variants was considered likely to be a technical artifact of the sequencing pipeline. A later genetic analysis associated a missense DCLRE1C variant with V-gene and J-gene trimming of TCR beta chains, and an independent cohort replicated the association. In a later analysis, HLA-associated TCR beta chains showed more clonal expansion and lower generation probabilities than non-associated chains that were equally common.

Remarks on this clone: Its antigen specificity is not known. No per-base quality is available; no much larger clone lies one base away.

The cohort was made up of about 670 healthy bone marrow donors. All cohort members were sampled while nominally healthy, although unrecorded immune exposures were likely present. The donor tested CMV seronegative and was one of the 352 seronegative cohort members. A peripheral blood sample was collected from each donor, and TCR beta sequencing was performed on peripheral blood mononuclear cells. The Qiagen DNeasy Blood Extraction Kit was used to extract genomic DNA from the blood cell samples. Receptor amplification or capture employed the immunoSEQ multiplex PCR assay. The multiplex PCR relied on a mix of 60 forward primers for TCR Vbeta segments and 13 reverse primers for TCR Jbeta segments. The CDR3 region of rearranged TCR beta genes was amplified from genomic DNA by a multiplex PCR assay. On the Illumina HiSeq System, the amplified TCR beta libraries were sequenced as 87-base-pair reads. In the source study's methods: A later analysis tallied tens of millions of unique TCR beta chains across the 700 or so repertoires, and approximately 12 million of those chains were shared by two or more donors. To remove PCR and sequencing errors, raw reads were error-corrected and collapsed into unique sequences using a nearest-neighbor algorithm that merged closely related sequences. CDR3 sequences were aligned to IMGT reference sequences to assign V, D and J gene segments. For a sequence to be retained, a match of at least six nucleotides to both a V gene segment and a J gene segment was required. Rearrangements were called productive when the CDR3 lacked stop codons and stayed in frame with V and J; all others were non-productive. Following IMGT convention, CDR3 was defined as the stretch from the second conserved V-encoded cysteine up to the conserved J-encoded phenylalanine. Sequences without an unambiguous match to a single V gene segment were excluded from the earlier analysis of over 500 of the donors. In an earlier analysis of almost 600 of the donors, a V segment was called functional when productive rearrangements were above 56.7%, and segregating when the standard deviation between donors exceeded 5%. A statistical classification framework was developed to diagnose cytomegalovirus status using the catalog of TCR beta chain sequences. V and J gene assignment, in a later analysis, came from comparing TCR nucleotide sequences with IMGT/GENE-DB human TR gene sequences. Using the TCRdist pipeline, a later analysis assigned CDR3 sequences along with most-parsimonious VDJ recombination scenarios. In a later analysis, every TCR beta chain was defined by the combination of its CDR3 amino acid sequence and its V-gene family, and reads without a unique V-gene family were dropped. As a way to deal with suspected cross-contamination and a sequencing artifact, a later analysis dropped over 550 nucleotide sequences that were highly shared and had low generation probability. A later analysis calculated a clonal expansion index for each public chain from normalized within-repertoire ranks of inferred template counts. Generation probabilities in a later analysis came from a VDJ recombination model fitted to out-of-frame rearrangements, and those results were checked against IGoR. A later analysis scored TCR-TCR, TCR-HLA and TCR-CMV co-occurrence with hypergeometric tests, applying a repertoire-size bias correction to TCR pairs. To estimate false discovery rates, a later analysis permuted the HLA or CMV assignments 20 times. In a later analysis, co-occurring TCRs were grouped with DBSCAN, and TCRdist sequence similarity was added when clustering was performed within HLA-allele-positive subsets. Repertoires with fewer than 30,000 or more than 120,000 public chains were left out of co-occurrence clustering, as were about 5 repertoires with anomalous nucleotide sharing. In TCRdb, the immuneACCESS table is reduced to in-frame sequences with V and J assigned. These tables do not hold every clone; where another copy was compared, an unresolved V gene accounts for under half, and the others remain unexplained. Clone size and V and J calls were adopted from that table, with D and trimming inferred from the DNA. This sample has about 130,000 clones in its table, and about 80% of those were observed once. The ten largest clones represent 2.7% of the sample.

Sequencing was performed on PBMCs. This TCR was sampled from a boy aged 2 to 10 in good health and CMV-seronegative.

The CDR3 region has the sequence CASSPRQGQETQYF. The DNA sequence follows: TGTGCCAGCTCACCAAGGCAGGGGCAAGAGACCCAGTACTTC. The sequence links TRBV18 to TRBJ2-5; TRBD1 is a weak D gene call, 6 bases matching. The CDR3 sequence holds 14 residues, the cysteine and phenylalanine included. Only the CDR3 part of the read is kept: 42 bases, read in frame from the first base. CDR1 and CDR2 are drawn from the germline V gene: KGHSH, LQKENI. Relative to germline, V is 2 bases shorter and J is 2 bases shorter, with 9 bases between their ends.